This TCR beta chain was observed in a study of human CD4 T cells and Enterobacteriaceae. Looked up from germline, CDR1 is LNHDA and CDR2 is SQIVND (reference sequence). This CDR3 region has 14 residues. Germline trimming cut 7 bases from V and 5 bases from J; bases unmatched to any gene: 7. Method: immunoSEQ multiplex PCR; TCRdb's copy keeps in-frame clones and lacks some. Here the sample spans under 35,000 clones, approximately 80% being singletons. The memory gate held CD4+ cells that were not CD45RA+CCR7+CD95- naive cells, over 95% pure. Sorting first excluded CD8+, CD14+, CD16+, CD56+, CD19+ and CD25-bright cells.

The source is a human donor in good health. The chain joins TRBV19 to TRBJ1-1; the match to TRBD1 covers 10 bases. The specimen sequenced was memory CD4+ T cells from blood. The CDR3 sequence is CASTAGQGRTEAFF. The CDR3 DNA reads TGTGCCAGTACCGCGGGACAGGGGAGGACTGAAGCTTTCTTT. Full variable domain (missing parts from reference TRBV19 and TRBJ1-1): DGGITQSPKYLFRKEGQNVTLSCEQNLNHDAMYWYRQDPGQGLRLIYYSQIVNDFQKGDIAEGYSVSREKKESFPLTVTSAQKNPTAFYLCASTAGQGRTEAFFGQGTRLTVV.